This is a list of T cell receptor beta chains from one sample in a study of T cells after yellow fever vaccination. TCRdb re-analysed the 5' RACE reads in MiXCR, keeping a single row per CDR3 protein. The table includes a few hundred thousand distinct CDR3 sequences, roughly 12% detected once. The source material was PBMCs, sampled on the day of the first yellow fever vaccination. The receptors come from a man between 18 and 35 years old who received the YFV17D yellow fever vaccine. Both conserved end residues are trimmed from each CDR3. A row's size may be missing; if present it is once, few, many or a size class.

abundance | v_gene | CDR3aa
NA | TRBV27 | ASSRVGGAITGELF
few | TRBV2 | ASGRAEYGYT
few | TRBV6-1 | ASSGPGTGYGYT
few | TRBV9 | ASSVAGALAEQF
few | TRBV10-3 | AITGQINEKLF
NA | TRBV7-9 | ASSLIGTGFYGYT
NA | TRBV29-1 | SVGGTGLYTEAF
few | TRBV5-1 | ASTAVMNTEAF
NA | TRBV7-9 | ASSPQAGTAYYEQY
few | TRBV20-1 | SARGLLEPQY
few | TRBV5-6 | ASSFLLGENTGELF
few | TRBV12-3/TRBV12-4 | ASSPGLALETQY
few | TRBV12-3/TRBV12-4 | ASSLFLGQINSPLH
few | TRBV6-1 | ASSEDHRNIMETQY
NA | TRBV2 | ASKSTETGGGYT
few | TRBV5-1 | ASSLAGVREKLF
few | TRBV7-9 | ASSLNGGAGDNEQF
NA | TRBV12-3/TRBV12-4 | ASSFLGTGLTDTQY
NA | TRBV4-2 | ASSQGQVGTDTQY
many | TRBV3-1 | ASSQEGRGAENTIY
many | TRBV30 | AWSPDSGWRDYT
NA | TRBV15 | ATSRRGGLGTDTQY
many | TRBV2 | ASSEVAANEKLF
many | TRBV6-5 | ASSFRGASDTQY
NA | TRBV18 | ASSRGTENTGELF
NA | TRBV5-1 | ASSLGLTGDFADTQY
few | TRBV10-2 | ASRDGQGSTGELF
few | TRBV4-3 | ASSQQTGSYNEQF
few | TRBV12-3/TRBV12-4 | ASSSFEAGTEAF
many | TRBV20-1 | SARVVTAF
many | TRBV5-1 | ASSREPGQGLYEQY
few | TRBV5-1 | ASSLAEDSTQY
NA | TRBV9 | ASSPRHSGGPPGTQY
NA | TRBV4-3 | ASSQVGRGRGSEAF
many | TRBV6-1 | ASKLAGTDTQY
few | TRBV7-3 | ASSLMAGAHNEQF
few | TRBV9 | ASSVAQGQSAYGYT
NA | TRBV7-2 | ASSETRTSVTDTQY
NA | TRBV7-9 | ASSPTTGIYNSPLH
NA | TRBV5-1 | ASSHSGQSGNEQF
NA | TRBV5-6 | ASSLGGRWTGELF
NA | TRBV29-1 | SVWEVNYGYT
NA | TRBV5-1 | ASSLDGASDTGELF
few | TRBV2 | ASSESVEQEQY
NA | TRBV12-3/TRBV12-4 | ASRIGDRAQPQH
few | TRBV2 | ASCGGVEQF
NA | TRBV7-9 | ASTQDRVTRNSPLH
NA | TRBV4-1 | ASSQDRVGEKLF
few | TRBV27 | ASRRTGSEQY
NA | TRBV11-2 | ASSLERQGRRANEKLF
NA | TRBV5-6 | ASTKPGPQH
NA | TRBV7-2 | ASSLALVAGRHRQETEY
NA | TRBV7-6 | ASSQPGQGGYNEQF